The T cell receptor beta chain under discussion was sequenced for a study of beta chain features in type 1 diabetes. Every isolated RNA sample was fully reverse transcribed, so sequencing captured expressed TCRB transcripts. Some clones are missing from TCRdb's copy, which holds only in-frame ones; the method was immunoSEQ multiplex PCR. The sample contains 810,000 or so clones, 15% to 20% of which appear only once. V shed 6 bases and J 5 bases; nucleotides not matched to a gene: 4. The CDR3 runs to 13 residues. Germline assignment: CDR1 MNHEY and CDR2 SVGAGI. The gene calls are TRBV6-5 and TRBJ2-5; 9 bases line up with TRBD2. This TCR was recovered from a woman under 30 in good health. Sequences were obtained from naive CD4+ T cells from blood. CDR3 region: CASSFSGSETQYF. CDR3 bases: TGTGCCAGCAGCTTTAGCGGGAGTGAGACCCAGTACTTC.